Each of the 22 T cell receptor beta chains below was sequenced from the same sample in a study of blood T cell repertoires in COVID-19 (dated by TCRdb to 2020 to 2021). The receptor library was made with the immunoSEQ multiplex PCR assay. TCRdb mirrors the immuneACCESS table, restricted to in-frame sequences. Some clones are absent from its copies; in checked studies, under half trace to an unresolved V gene, and the reason for the others is unknown. This sample is represented by some 380,000 clones; roughly 80% of them were singletons. Of the sample, more than 0.85% is held by the ten largest clones. Sequences were obtained from peripheral blood. The receptors stem from a human donor with acute or convalescent COVID-19. The donor label of this sample is uncertain.

This clone appeared a few times. The chain recombines TRBV28 with TRBJ2-2; D is ambiguous. V lost 3 bases to trimming and J lost 2 bases, with 13 bases between them. CDR1 and CDR2 from the germline V gene are MDHEN and SYDVKM. This CDR3 has 16 residues. The CDR3 sequence is CASSFVGNSNTGELFF. For the CDR3, the DNA is TGTGCCAGCAGTTTCGTAGGCAACAGTAACACCGGGGAGCTGTTTTTT.

The chain joins TRBV5-4 to TRBJ2-1, with D possibly matching TRBD1 (5 bases). The CDR3 runs 15 residues. Trimming took 2 bases from V and 10 from J, leaving 19 bases between them. The germline gives CDR1 SGHNT, CDR2 YYREEE (reference sequence). CDR3 protein: CASSFDLVPPGEQFF. The CDR3 DNA reads as TGTGCCAGCAGCTTTGACCTGGTCCCCCCAGGGGAGCAGTTCTTC. Looking up the rest from reference TRBV5-4 and TRBJ2-1 gives the full variable domain: ETGVTQSPTHLIKTRGQQVTLRCSSQSGHNTVSWYQQALGQGPQFIFQYYREEENGRGNFPPRFSGLQFPNYSSELNVNALELDDSALYLCASSFDLVPPGEQFFGPGTRLTVL.

CDR3 sequence reads: CASSRRSSYEQYF. The CDR3 DNA follows: TGTGCCAGCAGCCGTAGGAGCTCCTACGAGCAGTACTTC. The V call is TRBV3-1 (or the pseudogene TRBV3-2), the J call TRBJ2-7; D gene unclear. The CDR3 loop spans 13 amino acids. Trimming took off 4 bases at V and 0 bases at J, with 7 bases between the two ends. In germline, CDR1 is LGHDT, CDR2 YNNKEL (reference sequence).

The rearrangement uses TRBV4-1 and TRBJ1-3; D may be TRBD1 (6 bases). The CDR3 has 16 residues. From germline, CDR1 is MGHRA and CDR2 YSYEKL. The V gene lost 4 bases and the J gene lost 1 base, with 14 bases spanning the gap. The DNA for the CDR3 is TGCGCCAGCAGCCGTACCGGGACACCGTCTGGAAACACCATATATTTT. It is translated as CASSRTGTPSGNTIYF.

J is TRBJ2-1 and V is TRBV5-1; D not certain. Germline assignment: CDR1 SGHRS and CDR2 YFSETQ. This CDR3 is built from 14 residues. The V end was cut by 2 bases, the J end by 0 bases, with 6 bases between. The CDR3 sequence: CASSFSSSYNEQFF. In DNA, the CDR3 is TGCGCCAGCAGCTTTTCGAGCTCCTACAATGAGCAGTTCTTC.

The V call is TRBV5-1, the J call TRBJ2-5, with TRBD1 identical over 8 bases. The CDR3 totals 16 residues. Germline V gives CDR1 SGHRS, CDR2 YFSETQ. J lost 1 base, V lost 0 bases, and 5 bases had no gene match. CDR3 in amino acids: CASSLEQGAPQETQYF. CDR3 coding DNA: TGCGCCAGCAGCTTGGAGCAGGGGGCGCCCCAAGAGACCCAGTACTTC.

The chain carries TRBV30 and TRBJ2-7, with TRBD1 as a possible D gene (6 bases). The CDR3 contains 14 residues. The V end was cut by 4 bases, the J end by 2 bases, with 15 bases between. The germline gives CDR1 GTSNPN, CDR2 SVGIG (reference sequence). This CDR3 reads CAWKRRGQTYEQYF. CDR3 nucleotide sequence: TGTGCCTGGAAGAGACGGGGACAAACCTACGAGCAGTACTTC.

This clone was seen once. This chain connects TRBV3-1 (or the pseudogene TRBV3-2) to TRBJ1-2; 7 positions agree with TRBD1. CDR1 and CDR2 from the germline V gene are LGHDT and YNNKEL (reference sequence). Trimming removed 4 bases from V and 4 bases from J; junction bases left unmatched: 6. The CDR3 is 14 residues long. CDR3 sequence reads: CASSLKGAVYGYTF. The CDR3 bases are TGTGCCAGCAGCCTGAAGGGGGCCGTCTATGGCTACACCTTC.

CDR3 in DNA: TGCGCCAGCAGCCAAAGCGGGGCGAGCTCCTACAATGAGCAGTTCTTC. It codes for CASSQSGASSYNEQFF. The rearrangement uses TRBV4-1 and TRBJ2-1, with 7 bases aligning to TRBD2. The germline gives CDR1 MGHRA, CDR2 YSYEKL. The CDR3 covers 16 residues. V shed 2 bases and J 0 bases; nucleotides not matched to a gene: 4.

This rearrangement joins TRBV5-1 to TRBJ2-1, with 12 bases aligning to TRBD2. CDR3 length: 16 amino acids. V was pared by 4 bases and J by 3 bases, with 5 bases of the junction left unmatched. Germline V gene sequence: CDR1 SGHRS, CDR2 YFSETQ. CDR3 nucleotides: TGCGCCAGCAGCGTGACTAGCGGGGGACACTACAATGAGCAGTTCTTC. Amino acids: CASSVTSGGHYNEQFF.

The V call is TRBV20-1, the J call TRBJ1-2, with unresolved D. Germline V gene sequence: CDR1 DFQATT, CDR2 SNEGSKA (reference sequence). The V gene lost 6 bases and the J gene lost 8 bases, with 13 bases spanning the gap. The CDR3 length is 11 residues. Here the CDR3 reads CSATTEGGYTF. CDR3 bases: TGCAGTGCCACCACCGAGGGAGGCTACACCTTC.

The chain employs TRBV28 and TRBJ2-1; weak D call: TRBD2 (6 bases). This CDR3 has 14 residues. V was shortened by 5 bases and J by 5 bases, with 13 bases between the two germline ends. Germline CDR1 MDHEN, CDR2 SYDVKM. CDR3 amino acids: CASSTPGLNNEQFF. CDR3 nucleotides: TGTGCCAGCAGTACACCGGGACTTAACAATGAGCAGTTCTTC.

This chain connects TRBV2 to TRBJ2-7, with 7 bases fitting TRBD2. CDR3 length equals 14 residues. J lost 2 bases, V lost 6 bases, and 7 bases had no gene match. Germline V CDR1 and CDR2: SNHLY, FYNNEI. The CDR3 nucleotides are TGTGCCAGCAGGGGAGCTAGCGGCACCTACGAGCAGTACTTC. Its translation is CASRGASGTYEQYF.

The chain couples TRBV7-8 to TRBJ2-7; D gene unclear. The CDR3 contains 14 residues. Trimming removed 2 bases at V and 1 base at J, with 9 bases between. Germline V gene sequence: CDR1 SGHVS, CDR2 FQNEAQ. CDR3 residues: CASSLTPGSYEQYF. The CDR3 DNA reads TGTGCCAGCAGCTTAACCCCAGGATCCTACGAGCAGTACTTC.

The chain recombines TRBV11-2 with TRBJ1-6; TRBD1 might be the D (5 bases). The CDR3 consists of 15 residues. Per the germline V gene, CDR1 is SGHAT and CDR2 is FQNNGV. V gave up 2 bases and J gave up 10 bases, with 15 bases separating them. Here the CDR3 reads CASSLSGLRGSPLHF. The CDR3 coding sequence is TGTGCCAGCAGCTTATCGGGACTGAGAGGGTCACCCCTCCACTTT.

The J gene is TRBJ2-1, the V gene TRBV3-1 (or the pseudogene TRBV3-2); TRBD2 aligns across 9 bases. The CDR3 contains 16 residues. V was pared by 0 bases and J by 8 bases, with 8 bases of the junction left unmatched. Germline CDR1 reads LGHDT; CDR2 reads YNNKEL (reference sequence). For the CDR3, the DNA is TGTGCCAGCAGCCAAGAAGGAGCGGGGGGACCCGATGAGCAGTTCTTC. Protein sequence: CASSQEGAGGPDEQFF.

J is TRBJ1-3 and V is TRBV7-9; possibly TRBD1 for D (6 bases). V lost 1 base and J lost 4, with 17 bases in between. Germline lookup yields CDR1 SEHNR and CDR2 FQNEAQ (reference sequence). The CDR3 consists of 17 residues. CDR3 sequence (DNA): TGTGCCAGCAGCTTAGTCTCGGGGGGCGCTTTCGGAAACACCATATATTTT. Its protein product is CASSLVSGGAFGNTIYF.

The V gene is TRBV27, the J gene TRBJ1-3; possibly TRBD1 for D (6 bases). CDR1 is MNHEY and CDR2 is SMNVEV in the germline V gene (reference sequence). The ends were cut back, 4 bases at V and 8 bases at J, with 24 bases in the middle. The CDR3 is 17 amino acids. CDR3 bases: TGTGCCAGCAGTTCCCGCTACGTCAGGGGCACTCGGGACACCATATATTTT. Translating gives CASSSRYVRGTRDTIYF.

V is TRBV19 and J is TRBJ1-5; no definite D call. This CDR3 is built from 17 residues. Per germline, CDR1 LNHDA and CDR2 SQIVND (reference sequence). Trimming stripped 10 bases from V and 5 bases from J, with 27 bases between. The CDR3 region has the DNA TGTGCCAACCGCTGCCGTACAACCTTCCCGTTGGATCAGCCCCAGCATTTT. It is translated as CANRCRTTFPLDQPQHF.

The gene calls are TRBV7-2 and TRBJ2-3; 9 nucleotides match TRBD2. The CDR3 contains 16 residues. Germline CDR1 and CDR2: SGHTA and FQGNSA. V shed 2 bases, J shed 5 bases, and the junction held 8 bases outside the gene matches. The CDR3 spells CASSLNAGGPVDTQYF. The CDR3 DNA reads as TGTGCCAGCAGCTTAAATGCGGGGGGGCCGGTAGATACGCAGTATTTT.

The sample holds one count of this clone. The V call is TRBV18, the J call TRBJ1-3; 11 bases fit TRBD1. After removal of 3 bases from V and 3 bases from J, the junction contained 1 base not matched to a gene. The germline gives CDR1 KGHSH, CDR2 LQKENI. The length of the CDR3 is 15 residues. The CDR3 DNA reads TGTGCCAGCTCACCCGGGACAGGGGGTGGAAACACCATATATTTT. Its translation: CASSPGTGGGNTIYF. The variable domain in full, completed from reference TRBV18 and TRBJ1-3, reads NAGVMQNPRHLVRRRGQEARLRCSPMKGHSHVYWYRQLPEEGLKFMVYLQKENIIDESGMPKERFSAEFPKEGPSILRIQQVVRGDSAAYFCASSPGTGGGNTIYFGEGSWLTVV.

This chain connects TRBV2 to TRBJ1-2, with D perhaps TRBD1 (5 bases). V lost 6 bases, J lost 0 bases, and 14 bases lay in between. Germline V gene sequence: CDR1 SNHLY, CDR2 FYNNEI. This CDR3 has 15 amino acids. CDR3 DNA sequence: TGTGCCAGCAGGGGGGACGGGAGGCCTAACTATGGCTACACCTTC. This sequence encodes CASRGDGRPNYGYTF.